This TCR beta chain derives from a study of cytomegalovirus exposure and HLA in healthy donors. Broader study findings: Many donors shared some public TCRs, even though most TCR sequences were rare. Cytomegalovirus association was assigned to approximately 160 TCR beta chains.

Of note for this clone: What it binds is not known.

CDR1 MNHEY and CDR2 SMNVEV come from the germline V gene (reference sequence). The CDR3 consists of 17 residues. V lost 5 bases and J lost 3; bases outside the gene matches: 11. Only in-frame clones appear in the TCRdb table, and some are missing; sequencing was by immunoSEQ multiplex PCR. In the table there are approximately 280,000 clones, approximately 88% of which are singletons. The chain combines TRBV27 with TRBJ1-5; 9 nucleotides agree with TRBD1. Sequences were obtained from PBMCs. This receptor was taken from a woman aged 18 to 35 in good health and CMV-seronegative. The CDR3 spells CASSPGQGMGLNQPQHF. The CDR3 nucleotides are TGTGCCAGCAGTCCCGGACAGGGGATGGGCCTCAATCAGCCCCAGCATTTT.